The clone carrying this T cell receptor (beta chain) was observed at least ten times. This entry belongs to a study of blood T cells in healthy people across ages. After removal of 0 bases from V and 2 bases from J, the junction contained 0 bases not matched to a gene. The CDR3 consists of 15 residues. Germline V lookup: CDR1 LGHNA, CDR2 YNFKEQ. Using a J-beta primer mix together with a sample-barcoded 5' primer, a second PCR was run for roughly 7 to 11 cycles. TCRdb re-derived calls from the 5' RACE reads in MiXCR, one entry per CDR3 protein. The table includes over 550,000 distinct CDR3 sequences, approximately 30% detected once.

The receptor was derived from a woman older than 75 in good health. The material sequenced was blood. The genes are TRBV4-2 and TRBJ2-5, with TRBD2 matching over 10 bases. CDR3 sequence (DNA): TGTGCCAGCAGCCAAGATAGCGGGGGGCAAGAGACCCAGTACTTC. This gives the protein CASSQDSGGQETQYF.